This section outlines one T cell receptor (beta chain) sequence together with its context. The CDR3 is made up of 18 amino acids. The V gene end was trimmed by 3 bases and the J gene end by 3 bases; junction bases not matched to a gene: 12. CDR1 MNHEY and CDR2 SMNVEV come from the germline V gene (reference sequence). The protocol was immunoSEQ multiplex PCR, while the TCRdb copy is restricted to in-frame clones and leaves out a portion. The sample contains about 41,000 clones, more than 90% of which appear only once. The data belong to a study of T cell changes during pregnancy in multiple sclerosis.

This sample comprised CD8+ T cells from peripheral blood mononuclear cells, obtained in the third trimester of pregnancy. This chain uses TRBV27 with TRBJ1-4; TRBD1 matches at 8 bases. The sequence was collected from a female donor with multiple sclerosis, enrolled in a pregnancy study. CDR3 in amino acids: CASSFTGQGFLPNEKLFF. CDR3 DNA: TGTGCCAGCAGTTTCACCGGACAGGGCTTTCTTCCTAATGAAAAACTGTTTTTT. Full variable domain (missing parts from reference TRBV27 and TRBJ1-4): EAQVTQNPRYLITVTGKKLTVTCSQNMNHEYMSWYRQDPGLGLRQIYYSMNVEVTDKGDVPEGYKVSRKEKRNFPLILESPSPNQTSLYFCASSFTGQGFLPNEKLFFGSGTQLSVL.